This entry is about one T cell receptor (beta chain). Germline values: CDR1 KGHDR, CDR2 SFDVKD. The CDR3 is 16 amino acids. Unmatched junction bases numbered 6, after V lost 4 bases and J lost 0 bases. TCRdb's table, derived via immunoSEQ multiplex PCR, lists solely in-frame clones and lacks some. In the table there are 65,000 to 95,000 clones, about 90% of which are singletons. The sample comes from a study of blood T cell repertoires in COVID-19. In the study overall: From T cells, B-cell-depleted T cells, or PBMCs came the material, which was cDNA or gDNA.

The clonotype comes from a man over 45 with active COVID-19. The rearrangement joins TRBV24-1 to TRBJ2-3; 7 bases fit TRBD2. Sequencing was performed on peripheral blood. CDR3 in DNA: TGTGCCACCAGTGACCCGAGCGGGGCAAGCACAGATACGCAGTATTTT. The encoded protein is CATSDPSGASTDTQYF.